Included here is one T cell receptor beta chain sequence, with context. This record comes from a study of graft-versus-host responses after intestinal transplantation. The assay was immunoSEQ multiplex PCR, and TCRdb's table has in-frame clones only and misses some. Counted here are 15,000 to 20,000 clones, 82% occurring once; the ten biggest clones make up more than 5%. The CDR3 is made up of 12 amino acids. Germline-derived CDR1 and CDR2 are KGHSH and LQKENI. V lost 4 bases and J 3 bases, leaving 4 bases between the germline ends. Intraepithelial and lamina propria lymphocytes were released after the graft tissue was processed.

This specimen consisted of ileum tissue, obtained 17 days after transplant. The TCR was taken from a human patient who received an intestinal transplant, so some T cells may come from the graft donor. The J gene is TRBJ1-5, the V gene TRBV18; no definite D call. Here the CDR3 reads CASSLPNQPQHF. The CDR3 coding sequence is TGTGCCAGCTCACTTCCCAATCAGCCCCAGCATTTT. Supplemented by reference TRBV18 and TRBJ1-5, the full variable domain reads NAGVMQNPRHLVRRRGQEARLRCSPMKGHSHVYWYRQLPEEGLKFMVYLQKENIIDESGMPKERFSAEFPKEGPSILRIQQVVRGDSAAYFCASSLPNQPQHFGDGTRLSIL.